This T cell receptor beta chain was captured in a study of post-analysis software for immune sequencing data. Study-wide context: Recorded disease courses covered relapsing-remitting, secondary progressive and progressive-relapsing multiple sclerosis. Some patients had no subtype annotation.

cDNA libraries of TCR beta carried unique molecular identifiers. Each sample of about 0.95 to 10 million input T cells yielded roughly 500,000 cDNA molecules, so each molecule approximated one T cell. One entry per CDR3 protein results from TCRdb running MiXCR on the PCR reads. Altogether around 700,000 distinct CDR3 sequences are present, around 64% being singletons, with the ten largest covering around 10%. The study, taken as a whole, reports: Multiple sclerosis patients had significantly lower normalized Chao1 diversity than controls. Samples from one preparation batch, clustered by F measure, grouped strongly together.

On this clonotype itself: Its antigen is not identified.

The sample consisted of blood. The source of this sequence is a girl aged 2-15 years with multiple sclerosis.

In nucleotides, the CDR3 is TGCAGCGCCGATTTCCGGGACACCTTTTACAATGAGCAGTTCTTC. Translated, it gives CSADFRDTFYNEQFF. This chain uses TRBV29-1 with TRBJ2-1, with TRBD1 as a possible D gene (6 bases). CDR3 length equals 15 residues. V was pared by 7 bases and J by 4 bases, with 20 bases between. Germline V gene lookup returns CDR1 SQVTM and CDR2 ANQGSEA.